This is a list of T cell receptor beta chains from one sample in a study of early stage breast cancer tumors. Repertoires were generated with immunoSEQ multiplex PCR, while TCRdb's copy carries only in-frame clones and drops some. Of under 45,000 clones listed, around two thirds are singletons. The specimen was blood. These receptors originate from a person in their fifties with breast cancer. Each CDR3 is given with its conserved first and last residue. Each record gives: D gene, V gene, clone size, J gene, CDR3 DNA, CDR3 protein. A D gene is named only where the DNA matches it firmly. The listing skips clone size in some rows; elsewhere it reads once, few, many or a size class.

>TRBD1|TRBV9|.|TRBJ2-1
TGTGCCAGCAGCGTAGAAGGACAGGGGGACGATGAGCAGTTCTTC
CASSVEGQGDDEQFF
>TRBD1|TRBV7-6|.|TRBJ1-3
TGTGCCAGCAGCTTAGCGGTTAGGGGGCTCGGAAACACCATATATTTT
CASSLAVRGLGNTIYF
>TRBD2|TRBV18|.|TRBJ2-5
TGTGCCAGCTCACCAGGACTAGCAAGGGAGACCCAGTACTTC
CASSPGLARETQYF
>.|TRBV5-8|.|TRBJ1-1
TGTGCCAGCAGCTTGGTTTATGGCCATAGAGGCACTGAAGCTTTCTTT
CASSLVYGHRGTEAFF
>TRBD2|TRBV29-1|.|TRBJ2-5
TGCAGCGTCAGAGCCGGGACTACTAAAGAGACCCAGTACTTC
CSVRAGTTKETQYF
>.|TRBV5-1|.|TRBJ1-2
TGCGCCAGCAGCTTGGGACAATATGGCTACACCTTC
CASSLGQYGYTF
>TRBD2|TRBV4-1|once|TRBJ2-7
TGCGCCAGCAGCCCACAGCGGGAGATTTCGTCCTACGAGCAGTACTTC
CASSPQREISSYEQYF
>.|TRBV6-6|.|TRBJ1-2
TGTGCCAGCCTCCCTGGGGGGGGGAAGCGCTACACCTTC
CASLPGGGKRYTF
>TRBD1|TRBV11-2|few|TRBJ2-7
TGTGCCAGCAGAAACCCCGGGACAGGGGGCAAGGAGCAGTACTTC
CASRNPGTGGKEQYF
>.|TRBV7-8|.|TRBJ2-1
TGTGCCAGCAGCAACCAACCGGGAGCTCGATCCAATGAGCAGTTCTTC
CASSNQPGARSNEQFF
>.|TRBV11-2|few|TRBJ2-2
TGTGCCAGCAGCAAAAGCGACAGGACCGGGGAGCTGTTTTTT
CASSKSDRTGELFF
>TRBD1|TRBV7-8|few|TRBJ1-2
TGTGCCAGCAGCCAGAGGACAGGGAACTATGGCTACACCTTC
CASSQRTGNYGYTF
>.|TRBV10-3|.|TRBJ2-7
TGTGCCATCAGTGAGTCACGGAGCGCCTACGAGCAGTACTTC
CAISESRSAYEQYF
>TRBD1|TRBV29-1|.|TRBJ2-7
TGCAGCGTTGAAGATGCCAGGGGGCGTTGGCAGTACTTC
CSVEDARGRWQYF
>TRBD1|TRBV29-1|.|TRBJ1-1
TGCAGCGCCATGCTTACAGGGGACACTGAAGCTTTCTTT
CSAMLTGDTEAFF
>.|TRBV11-3|.|TRBJ1-1
TGTGCCAGCAGCCACGAGATAATTGGTCGCACTGAAGCTTTCTTT
CASSHEIIGRTEAFF
>.|TRBV7-6|once|TRBJ2-1
TGTGCCAGCAGCTTAACGGAGGCAGCTCACAATGAGCAGTTCTTC
CASSLTEAAHNEQFF
>.|TRBV5-1|.|TRBJ2-7
TGCGCCAGCAGCCCGGGGGACAGCCTAGCCTACGAGCAGTACTTC
CASSPGDSLAYEQYF
>TRBD1|TRBV30|.|TRBJ1-5
TGTGCCTGGAGTGGGACAGGGGATCAGCCCCAGCATTTT
CAWSGTGDQPQHF
>TRBD1|TRBV5-6|.|TRBJ1-2
TGTGCCAGCAGCTGGGGGACAGGGGGCGCTGGCTACACCTTC
CASSWGTGGAGYTF
>.|TRBV9|.|TRBJ2-2
TGTGCCAGCAGCGTAGGGACTACGAACACCGGGGAGCTGTTTTTT
CASSVGTTNTGELFF
>TRBD2|TRBV7-4|.|TRBJ2-1
TGTGCCAGCTCGCTTACCGGGCTAGCGGGAGTGTATGAGCAGTTCTTC
CASSLTGLAGVYEQFF
>.|TRBV25-1|.|TRBJ2-3
TGTGCCAGCAGTGGACCGGGACTCCCTCAGTTGGATACGCAGTATTTT
CASSGPGLPQLDTQYF
>.|TRBV20-1|.|TRBJ2-1
TGCAGTGCTAGCCTAGATGAGCAGTTCTTC
CSASLDEQFF
>TRBD2|TRBV25-1|.|TRBJ2-2
TGTGCCAGCAGTACGGGACTAGCGGGAGTATCCACCGGGGAGCTGTTTTTT
CASSTGLAGVSTGELFF
>.|TRBV30|.|TRBJ1-4
TGTGCCTGGAGTGAAACAGGGTGGGGAAAACTGTTTTTT
CAWSETGWGKLFF
>.|TRBV9|few|TRBJ2-2
TGTGCCAGCAGCGTATCAGCCGGGACAACCACCGGGGAGCTGTTTTTT
CASSVSAGTTTGELFF
>.|TRBV5-1|once|TRBJ2-3
TGCGCCAGCAGCTTCGGTCGGGGGGCCCCTAGCACAGATACGCAGTATTTT
CASSFGRGAPSTDTQYF
>TRBD1|TRBV6-1|.|TRBJ2-1
TGTGCCAGCAGAGATTTAACCAGGGGGAATGAGCAGTTCTTC
CASRDLTRGNEQFF
>.|TRBV5-1|.|TRBJ2-3
TGCGCCAGCAGCTTGGGAGGCGTCAGCACAGATACGCAGTATTTT
CASSLGGVSTDTQYF
>TRBD1|TRBV7-9|few|TRBJ1-1
TGTGCCAGCAGCCCCGGACAGGGCTACACTGAAGCTTTCTTT
CASSPGQGYTEAFF
>TRBD1|TRBV9|.|TRBJ2-7
TGTGCCAGCAGCTATGGACAGGGGACCTACGAGCAGTACTTC
CASSYGQGTYEQYF
>.|TRBV25-1|.|TRBJ2-2
TGTGCCAGCAGTGAAACGGGAAGGAACACCGGGGAGCTGTTTTTT
CASSETGRNTGELFF
>TRBD2|TRBV5-1|.|TRBJ2-1
TGCGCCAGCAGCTTCCTAGCGGGAGTGGACAATGAGCAGTTCTTC
CASSFLAGVDNEQFF
>TRBD1|TRBV2|.|TRBJ2-1
TGTGCCAGCAGAACCGGGACAGGGTCGATAAATGAGCAGTTCTTC
CASRTGTGSINEQFF
>TRBD1|TRBV6-1|.|TRBJ1-1
TGTGCCAGCAGTGAATATGCAGGGGGAGGTCGCACTGAAGCTTTCTTT
CASSEYAGGGRTEAFF
>.|TRBV7-1|.|TRBJ2-3
TGTGCCAGCGGGGCGGAGATCACAGATACGCAGTATTTT
CASGAEITDTQYF
>.|TRBV9|once|TRBJ1-1
TGTGCCAGCAGCCCCGTGGGGGGGAACACTGAAGCTTTCTTT
CASSPVGGNTEAFF
>.|TRBV7-7|once|TRBJ2-5
TGTGCTAGCAGCTTAGTCGGGACTGGTCAAGAGACCCAGTACTTC
CASSLVGTGQETQYF
>TRBD2|TRBV11-3|once|TRBJ2-1
TGTGCCAGCAGCAGGACTAGCTGGGATGAGCAGTTCTTC
CASSRTSWDEQFF
>TRBD1|TRBV4-3|.|TRBJ1-2
TGCGCCAGCAGCCAAGATCCCGGGACAGGGGGATTCTATGGCTACACCTTC
CASSQDPGTGGFYGYTF
>.|TRBV19|.|TRBJ1-1
TGTGCCAGTAGTATAGGGGGCTTGAACACTGAAGCTTTCTTT
CASSIGGLNTEAFF
>.|TRBV7-9|.|TRBJ2-3
TGTGCCAGCAGCTTCCAATCAGATACGCAGTATTTT
CASSFQSDTQYF
>TRBD1|TRBV18|.|TRBJ1-1
TGTGCCAGCTCACGACAGGGGAAGGACACTGAAGCTTTCTTT
CASSRQGKDTEAFF
>TRBD1|TRBV19|.|TRBJ1-2
TGTGCCAGTAGTATTGGGTACGGGACAGGGGTCAGTGGCTACACCTTC
CASSIGYGTGVSGYTF
>.|TRBV29-1|few|TRBJ2-2
TGCAGCGTCCGGCCCACAGGGCGTGGGGAGCTGTTTTTT
CSVRPTGRGELFF
>.|TRBV6-1|once|TRBJ1-1
TGTGCCAGCAGTCTCCGACAGAGTAGGAACACTGAAGCTTTCTTT
CASSLRQSRNTEAFF
>.|TRBV7-2|.|TRBJ2-1
TGTGCCAGCAGCCGAGGAGGGCAGGGAGCCAATGAGCAGTTCTTC
CASSRGGQGANEQFF
>.|TRBV27|.|TRBJ1-2
TGTGCCAGCAGTTTAACGTCCGAGCGGCGGGGGAACTATGGCTACACCTTC
CASSLTSERRGNYGYTF
>TRBD1|TRBV5-4|once|TRBJ2-3
TGTGCCAGCAGCTTGTCGTCTTTGGGTACCAGGACAGGGGCCCCAGATACGCAGTATTTT
CASSLSSLGTRTGAPDTQYF
>.|TRBV7-8|.|TRBJ1-1
TGTGCCAGCAGCCCGGGGATCCCTGAAGCTTTCTTT
CASSPGIPEAFF
>.|TRBV6-5|few|TRBJ1-2
TGTGCCAGCAAACAGGGCGGAGCTAACTATGGCTACACCTTC
CASKQGGANYGYTF
>.|TRBV5-1|few|TRBJ2-7
TGCGCCAGCAGCTTGGCCGGGACAAACTACGAGCAGTACTTC
CASSLAGTNYEQYF
>TRBD1|TRBV19|.|TRBJ1-4
TGTGCCAGTAGTACCCGACAGGGTTCAACTAATGAAAAACTGTTTTTT
CASSTRQGSTNEKLFF
>.|TRBV28|medium-sized|TRBJ1-4
TGTGCCAGCAGGCAAGGGGGGGCTGGGGAAAAACTGTTTTTT
CASRQGGAGEKLFF
>TRBD2|TRBV4-1|.|TRBJ2-2
TGCGCCAGCAGCCAAGGACTAGCGGGAGTCGGCACCGGGGAGCTGTTTTTT
CASSQGLAGVGTGELFF
>.|TRBV6-5|few|TRBJ1-5
TGTGCCAGCAGTACAACGACAGGAGCGAATCAGCCCCAGCATTTT
CASSTTTGANQPQHF
>.|TRBV9|.|TRBJ2-2
TGTGCCAGCAGCCGTGACGGTCATTCCGGGTCCGGGGAGCTGTTTTTT
CASSRDGHSGSGELFF
>TRBD2|TRBV7-7|.|TRBJ2-1
TGTGCTAGCAGCCCGACTAGCGGGAGCGTCAATGAGCAGTTCTTC
CASSPTSGSVNEQFF
>.|TRBV18|.|TRBJ2-3
TGTGCCAGCGGGGCGGAGATCACAGATACGCAGTATTTT
CASGAEITDTQYF